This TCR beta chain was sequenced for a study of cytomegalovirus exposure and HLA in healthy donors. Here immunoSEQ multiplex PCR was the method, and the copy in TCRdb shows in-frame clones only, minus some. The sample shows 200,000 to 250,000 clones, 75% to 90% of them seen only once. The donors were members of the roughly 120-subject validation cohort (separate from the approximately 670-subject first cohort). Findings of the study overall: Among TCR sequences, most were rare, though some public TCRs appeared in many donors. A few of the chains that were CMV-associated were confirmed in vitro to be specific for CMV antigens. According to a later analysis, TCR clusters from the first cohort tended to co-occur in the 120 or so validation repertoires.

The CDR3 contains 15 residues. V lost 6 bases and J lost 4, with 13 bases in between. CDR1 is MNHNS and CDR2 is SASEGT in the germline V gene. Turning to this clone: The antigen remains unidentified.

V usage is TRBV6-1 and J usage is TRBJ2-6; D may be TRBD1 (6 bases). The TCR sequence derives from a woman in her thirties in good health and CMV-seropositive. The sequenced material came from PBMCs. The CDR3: CASSDRFEGANVLTF. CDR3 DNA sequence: TGTGCCAGCAGCGACAGGTTCGAGGGGGCCAACGTCCTGACTTTC.